This TCR beta chain appears in the sequencing data of a study of blood T cell repertoires in COVID-19. About the research overall: The United States, Italy and Spain were the sources of the acute and convalescent COVID-19 samples. PBMCs, B-cell-depleted T cells, or T cells were the source of the cDNA or gDNA that made up the material.

Original analysis: Estimated nucleated cell counts came from reference gene primer amplification. Repertoires were generated with immunoSEQ multiplex PCR, while TCRdb's copy carries only in-frame clones and drops some. Clone size and the V and J calls come from that table; the DNA yielded D and trimming. The table includes some 99,000 clones, less than 85% detected once. The CDR3 extends over 15 amino acids. Germline CDR1 SNHLY, CDR2 FYNNEI. Losses at the gene ends were 5 bases for V and 3 bases for J; bases not matched to a gene: 5. The gene calls are TRBV2 and TRBJ1-2, with 11 bases lining up with TRBD1. The sequenced sample was peripheral blood. This clonotype originated in a human donor in a cohort sampled during active or convalescent COVID-19. Written as DNA, the CDR3 is TGTGCCAGCAGTAGGGGACAGGGGGTATACTATGGCTACACCTTC. Translated, it gives CASSRGQGVYYGYTF. Full variable domain (rest looked up from reference TRBV2 and TRBJ1-2): EPEVTQTPSHQVTQMGQEVILRCVPISNHLYFYWYRQILGQKVEFLVSFYNNEISEKSEIFDDQFSVERPDGSNFTLKIRSTKLEDSAMYFCASSRGQGVYYGYTFGSGTRLTVV.